The clone carrying this TCR beta chain came up once. The sample belongs to a study of cytomegalovirus exposure and HLA in healthy donors. There are 12 residues in the CDR3. The germline V and J ends were trimmed by 6 bases and 8 bases, with 13 bases remaining between them. Germline V CDR1 and CDR2: SGHVS, FNYEAQ. The PCR made use of 60 Vbeta and 13 Jbeta primers. Original data processing: Unique TCR beta chains totaled some 80 million in a later count, with 8.5 million to 12 million of them shared. Some clones are missing from TCRdb's copy, which holds only in-frame ones; the method was immunoSEQ multiplex PCR. V, J and clone size reflect that table, while D and trimming were determined from the DNA. Of around 150,000 clones listed, 60% to 80% are singletons.

The genes are TRBV7-6 and TRBJ1-2; D not resolved. Source material: PBMCs. This receptor was identified in a man in his thirties or forties in good health and CMV-seropositive. The CDR3 nucleotides are TGTGCCAGCAGTCCCGAGGGAGTAGGCTACACCTTC. Amino acids: CASSPEGVGYTF.